These 26 T cell receptor beta chains originate from one sample sequenced in a study of T cell responses to AZD1222 COVID-19 vaccine (dated by TCRdb to the early 2020s). To prepare the library, the immunoSEQ multiplex PCR assay was applied. TCRdb holds this immuneACCESS table with in-frame rearrangements only. Some clones are missing; in checked studies, unresolved V genes explain under half, and the rest has no known cause. The sample includes some 170,000 clones, with approximately 90% observed a single time. The ten largest make up 2% to 3% of the sample. The time point label on this specimen signifies: baseline before first vaccination. Specimen: peripheral blood, collected on day 0 of AZD1222 vaccination. These receptors originate from an adult in good health.

In its sample, this clone was seen once. This chain connects TRBV6-6 to TRBJ2-7; D is unresolved. The CDR3 length is 11 residues. Between the trimmed V and J ends, which lost 4 bases and 3 bases, there was a span of 4 bases. Looked up from germline, CDR1 is MNHNY and CDR2 is SVGAGI (reference sequence). CDR3 nucleotide sequence: TGTGCCAGCAGTTCGAACTACGAGCAGTACTTC. This sequence encodes CASSSNYEQYF.

The rearrangement joins TRBV6-5 to TRBJ1-2, with unresolved D. The germline gives CDR1 MNHEY, CDR2 SVGAGI. V lost 6 bases to trimming and J lost 14 bases, with 19 bases between them. The CDR3 totals 12 residues. This CDR3 is CASSPMAGERTF. CDR3 DNA: TGTGCCAGCAGCCCGATGGCCGGGGAGAGGACCTTC.

J is TRBJ2-3 and V is TRBV18; no clear D gene. Deletions cut 1 base from V and 0 bases from J, with 11 bases between. The V gene's germline CDR1 is KGHSH and CDR2 LQKENI. CDR3 size: 16 residues. This CDR3 reads CASSPLHTTSTDTQYF. DNA of the CDR3: TGTGCCAGCTCACCACTGCACACAACTAGCACAGATACGCAGTATTTT.

The chain employs TRBV20-1 and TRBJ1-1; D perhaps matches TRBD1 (6 bases). Per the germline V gene, CDR1 is DFQATT and CDR2 is SNEGSKA (reference sequence). CDR3 length equals 11 residues. V was pared by 4 bases and J by 5 bases, with 8 bases between. Written as DNA, the CDR3 is TGCAGTGCTACCAGGGGAACTGAAGCTTTCTTT. Residues: CSATRGTEAFF.

The chain employs TRBV6-5 and TRBJ1-1; D is possibly TRBD1 (5 bases). CDR1 and CDR2 from the germline V gene are MNHEY and SVGAGI. V dropped 6 bases and J dropped 1 base, with 9 bases sitting between them. The CDR3 runs to 13 residues. In DNA form, the CDR3 reads TGTGCCAGCAGGGATACAGGGAACACTGAAGCTTTCTTT. Translated: CASRDTGNTEAFF.

The rearrangement joins TRBV7-2 to TRBJ1-5, with 9 bases fitting TRBD1. Germline V gene lookup returns CDR1 SGHTA and CDR2 FQGNSA. The CDR3 has 14 amino acids. Trimming cost V 5 bases and J 5 bases; bases outside gene matches: 4. CDR3 protein: CASSGRTGDQPQHF. The CDR3 DNA reads TGTGCCAGCAGCGGACGGACAGGGGATCAGCCCCAGCATTTT.

The chain couples TRBV4-1 to TRBJ2-2; 11 nucleotides match TRBD2. This CDR3 has 17 amino acids. Germline trimming cut 1 base from V and 7 bases from J; bases unmatched to any gene: 8. Germline lookup yields CDR1 MGHRA and CDR2 YSYEKL. The CDR3 nucleotides read TGCGCCAGCAGCCAAGGAGTACTAGCGGGAGTGAACGGGGAGCTGTTTTTT. Translating it yields CASSQGVLAGVNGELFF.

The gene calls are TRBV19 and TRBJ2-7; 7 nucleotides match TRBD1. CDR3 length: 17 residues. V trimming: 8 bases; J trimming: 4 bases; junction bases outside the gene matches: 20. The V gene's germline CDR1 is LNHDA and CDR2 SQIVND (reference sequence). CDR3 nucleotide sequence: TGTGCCAGTGCCACAGGGGCTTCCCTTACCGACCCTTACGAGCAGTACTTC. Its translation: CASATGASLTDPYEQYF.

CDR3 residues: CASRSTAGAGGTDTQYF. The CDR3 bases are TGTGCCAGCAGGTCTACTGCGGGAGCGGGTGGGACAGATACGCAGTATTTT. This rearrangement joins TRBV2 to TRBJ2-3, with TRBD2 identical over 7 bases. This CDR3 is 17 amino acids long. Per the germline V gene, CDR1 is SNHLY and CDR2 is FYNNEI. The ends lost 6 bases at V and 3 bases at J; junction bases unmatched: 15.

This sequence joins TRBV29-1 and TRBJ2-5; 7 bases map to TRBD2. The CDR3 has 12 amino acids. After removal of 8 bases from V and 5 bases from J, the junction contained 8 bases not matched to a gene. In germline, CDR1 is SQVTM, CDR2 ANQGSEA. The CDR3 region has the DNA TGCAGCCCACAATTGGGGGGGGAGACCCAGTACTTC. Translation gives CSPQLGGETQYF.

The chain uses TRBV2 and TRBJ2-7; 7 bases agree with TRBD1. V dropped 6 bases and J dropped 2; count of bases not matched to a gene: 7. This CDR3 has 14 residues. Germline V gene sequence: CDR1 SNHLY, CDR2 FYNNEI. The CDR3 is CASRITGVTYEQYF. The CDR3 coding sequence is TGTGCCAGCAGGATTACAGGGGTTACCTACGAGCAGTACTTC.

CDR3 DNA: TGTGCCAGCAGTGGACAGGGGGCTCATCAGCCCCAGCATTTT. Amino acids: CASSGQGAHQPQHF. The J gene is TRBJ1-5, the V gene TRBV7-9; TRBD1 matches at 11 bases. Trimming at V came to 6 bases and at J to 5 bases, leaving 3 bases not matched to a gene. Germline lookup yields CDR1 SEHNR and CDR2 FQNEAQ (reference sequence). CDR3 length equals 14 residues.

The rearrangement links TRBV13 to TRBJ2-1; D gene unclear. The germline V and J ends were trimmed by 5 bases and 5 bases, with 4 bases remaining between them. Looked up from germline, CDR1 is PRHDT and CDR2 is FYEKMQ (reference sequence). This CDR3 spans 11 amino acids. Written as DNA, the CDR3 is TGTGCCAGCAGCGCCCACAATGAGCAGTTCTTC. Its protein product is CASSAHNEQFF.

The gene calls are TRBV12-3 or TRBV12-4 and TRBJ2-3; no definite D call. This CDR3 has 12 amino acids. V lost 6 bases to trimming and J lost 5 bases, with 9 bases between them. The CDR3 DNA sequence: TGTGCCAGCAGGCCACTTGGAGATACGCAGTATTTT. Its translation is CASRPLGDTQYF.

The CDR3 nucleotides read TGTGCCAGCAGCCAGGCCGGGGCAGGGGGCAATCAGCCCCAGCATTTT. Its protein is CASSQAGAGGNQPQHF. The chain uses TRBV3-1 (or the pseudogene TRBV3-2) and TRBJ1-5, with TRBD1 as a possible D gene (6 bases). Germline-derived CDR1 and CDR2 are LGHDT and YNNKEL (reference sequence). Trimming stripped 3 bases from V and 2 bases from J, with 14 bases between. This CDR3 contains 16 residues.

The genes are TRBV5-4 and TRBJ1-1; D call uncertain. Germline-derived CDR1 and CDR2 are SGHNT and YYREEE (reference sequence). Trimming cost V 0 bases and J 0 bases, with 9 bases left between them. The CDR3 spans 15 residues. The CDR3 region has the DNA TGTGCCAGCAGCTTGGTAACAGAATTGAACACTGAAGCTTTCTTT. It encodes CASSLVTELNTEAFF. Full variable domain (outside the CDR3, taken from reference TRBV5-4 and TRBJ1-1): ETGVTQSPTHLIKTRGQQVTLRCSSQSGHNTVSWYQQALGQGPQFIFQYYREEENGRGNFPPRFSGLQFPNYSSELNVNALELDDSALYLCASSLVTELNTEAFFGQGTRLTVV.

This chain links TRBV5-1 with TRBJ2-1, with TRBD2 matching over 9 bases. From germline, CDR1 is SGHRS and CDR2 YFSETQ. CDR3 size: 18 residues. With V trimmed by 3 bases and J by 2 bases, 12 bases remained unmatched. The DNA for the CDR3 is TGCGCCAGCAGCTCATCAGCCGTGACTAGCGGAGCCTACAATGAGCAGTTCTTC. Protein: CASSSSAVTSGAYNEQFF. Supplemented by reference TRBV5-1 and TRBJ2-1, the full variable domain reads KAGVTQTPRYLIKTRGQQVTLSCSPISGHRSVSWYQQTPGQGLQFLFEYFSETQRNKGNFPGRFSGRQFSNSRSEMNVSTLELGDSALYLCASSSSAVTSGAYNEQFFGPGTRLTVL.

The chain recombines TRBV30 with TRBJ2-4, with TRBD1 identical over 9 bases. Germline lookup yields CDR1 GTSNPN and CDR2 SVGIG (reference sequence). The CDR3 totals 15 residues. The CDR3 reads CARAGTGITKNIQYF. DNA for the CDR3: TGTGCTCGAGCCGGGACAGGGATTACCAAAAACATTCAGTACTTC.

This chain connects TRBV30 to TRBJ1-2, with 7 bases aligning to TRBD1. The CDR3 contains 18 residues. Germline-derived CDR1 and CDR2 are GTSNPN and SVGIG (reference sequence). J was trimmed by 3 bases and V by 3 bases; bases with no gene match: 19. For the CDR3, the DNA is TGTGCCTGGAGCTATCCCCGGACGGGACAGCGAATTGACTATGGCTACACCTTC. As protein: CAWSYPRTGQRIDYGYTF.

In DNA form, the CDR3 reads TGTGCCAGCAGCCAAGGATCAGGACTAGCAACCCCTCAGTACTTC. It translates to CASSQGSGLATPQYF. This rearrangement joins TRBV3-1 (or the pseudogene TRBV3-2) to TRBJ2-4, with TRBD2 identical over 8 bases. Germline V gene lookup returns CDR1 LGHDT and CDR2 YNNKEL (reference sequence). The CDR3 covers 15 residues. V lost 1 base, J lost 12 bases, and 11 bases stayed unmatched.

This sequence joins TRBV27 and TRBJ1-6, with D perhaps matching TRBD1 (5 bases). Between the trimmed V and J ends, which lost 5 bases and 10 bases, there was a span of 9 bases. The CDR3 consists of 12 residues. Germline CDR1 and CDR2: MNHEY and SMNVEV (reference sequence). The CDR3, as DNA: TGTGCCAGCAGTCCTGGGGCCTCACCCCTCCACTTT. Residues: CASSPGASPLHF.

The chain links TRBV29-1 to TRBJ1-5; a weak D match, TRBD1 (5 bases). In germline, CDR1 is SQVTM, CDR2 ANQGSEA. With 6 bases removed from V and 4 bases from J, the gap between germline ends came to 7 bases. The CDR3 extends over 11 amino acids. The CDR3: CSVQGNQPQHF. The DNA of the CDR3 is TGCAGCGTCCAGGGTAATCAGCCCCAGCATTTT.

The chain carries TRBV16 and TRBJ1-5, with TRBD1 as a possible D gene (5 bases). The germline V gene encodes CDR1 KGHSY and CDR2 FQNENV. CDR3 length: 15 residues. With 4 bases removed from V and 0 bases from J, the gap between germline ends came to 10 bases. In DNA form, the CDR3 reads TGTGCCAGCAGCCGGGACGGTCATAGCAATCAGCCCCAGCATTTT. Its protein is CASSRDGHSNQPQHF.

This chain links TRBV29-1 with TRBJ1-2; D is uncertain. Per the germline V gene, CDR1 is SQVTM and CDR2 is ANQGSEA. The CDR3 runs to 11 residues. The CDR3: CSVSINYGYTF. CDR3 DNA: TGCTCTGTATCTATTAACTATGGCTACACCTTC.

The J gene is TRBJ1-2, the V gene TRBV19, with D unresolved. V dropped 5 bases and J dropped 4 bases, with 14 bases sitting between them. Germline V gene data show CDR1 as LNHDA and CDR2 as SQIVND (reference sequence). The CDR3 runs to 14 residues. CDR3 sequence reads: CASSPYVDGYGYTF. The CDR3 nucleotides read TGTGCCAGTAGTCCCTACGTGGATGGCTATGGCTACACCTTC.

CDR3: CASSPGGGRDGELFF. CDR3 coding DNA: TGTGCCAGCAGCCCCGGAGGGGGTCGGGACGGGGAGCTGTTTTTT. V usage is TRBV11-3 and J usage is TRBJ2-2; TRBD1 or TRBD2 may be the D gene (6 bases each). The V gene lost 5 bases and the J gene lost 7 bases, with 17 bases spanning the gap. This CDR3 comprises 15 residues. Germline V lookup: CDR1 SGHNT, CDR2 YENEEA. The full variable domain, with the rest looked up from reference TRBV11-3 and TRBJ2-2, is EAGVVQSPRYKIIEKKQPVAFWCNPISGHNTLYWYLQNLGQGPELLIRYENEEAVDDSQLPKDRFSAERLKGVDSTLKIQPAELGDSAVYLCASSPGGGRDGELFFGEGSRLTVL.